This T cell receptor beta chain came from a study of blood T cell repertoires in COVID-19. Libraries were prepared by immunoSEQ multiplex PCR; TCRdb keeps only in-frame clonotypes and omits some of them. The table shows around 71,000 clones, with about four fifths occurring only once. Trimming cost V 10 bases and J 5 bases, with 12 bases left between them. This CDR3 is 11 amino acids long. Per the germline V gene, CDR1 is MNHEY and CDR2 is SVGAGI. Input material: peripheral blood. The chain uses TRBV6-5 and TRBJ2-7; the D is unclear. The clonotype was recovered from a woman aged 80 or over with active or convalescent COVID-19. Written as DNA, the CDR3 is TGTGCCACCCTGTGGGCCCACGAGCAGTACTTC. This codes for CATLWAHEQYF.